This T cell receptor beta chain was sequenced for a study of cytomegalovirus exposure and HLA in healthy donors. General study results and limits: A later analysis showed that HLA-associated TCR beta chains had undergone more clonal expansion than equally common others.

Every donor was a healthy person donating bone marrow. PCR primers comprised 60 Vbeta and 13 Jbeta primers. TCRdb's table, derived via immunoSEQ multiplex PCR, lists solely in-frame clones and lacks some. The sample lists roughly 180,000 clones, roughly 79% seen once, with around 15% in the top ten. Regarding this clone: Its matching antigen is unknown.

The TCR was taken from a man in his forties or fifties in good health and CMV-seropositive. The specimen sequenced was PBMCs.

This CDR3 reads CASSFLQGAWMNTEAFF. The CDR3 DNA follows: TGTGCCAGCAGCTTTTTACAGGGGGCGTGGATGAACACTGAAGCTTTCTTT. The rearrangement joins TRBV11-2 to TRBJ1-1, with TRBD1 matching over 9 bases. Germline V CDR1 and CDR2: SGHAT, FQNNGV. The CDR3 is 17 residues long. J lost 0 bases, V lost 3 bases, and 8 bases had no gene match.